This is a list of T cell receptor beta chains from one sample in a study of blood T cell repertoires in COVID-19. Profiling relied on immunoSEQ multiplex PCR, and the TCRdb table lists in-frame clones only, not all of them. The sample records about 80,000 clones, about 91% being singletons. Input material: peripheral blood. These TCRs come from a woman aged 80 or over with acute or convalescent COVID-19. Each CDR3 is given with its conserved first and last residue. A D gene is named only where the DNA matches it firmly. Rows may omit the clone size; those that give it use once, few, many or a size class.

length	J	D	V	size	DNA	CDR3
14	TRBJ1-4	NA	TRBV9	NA	TGTGCCAGCAGGAAGGAGGGATTTGGTGAAAAACTGTTTTTT	CASRKEGFGEKLFF
20	TRBJ1-6	TRBD1	TRBV19	NA	TGTGCCAGTAGTATTTTCCCCCGGACAGGACAAAGCTCCTATAATTCACCCCTCCACTTT	CASSIFPRTGQSSYNSPLHF
11	TRBJ2-1	TRBD1	TRBV3-1/TRBV3-2	NA	TGTGCCAGCACCGACCGACAGGGGCCGTTCTTC	CASTDRQGPFF
14	TRBJ2-7	NA	TRBV19	NA	TGTGCCAGTAGTATAGTGCACAGCTCCTACGAGCAGTACTTC	CASSIVHSSYEQYF
14	TRBJ1-1	NA	TRBV7-2	few	TGTGCCAGCAGCTGGTGGGGCGTGAACACTGAAGCTTTCTTT	CASSWWGVNTEAFF
16	TRBJ2-7	TRBD1	TRBV7-8	NA	TGTGCCAGCAGCTTAGTGGGGACAGGGTTCGCCTACGAGCAGTACTTC	CASSLVGTGFAYEQYF
13	TRBJ2-1	NA	TRBV12-3/TRBV12-4	NA	TGTGCCAGCAGTCCGCCGGGGAGATATGAGCAGTTCTTC	CASSPPGRYEQFF
14	TRBJ2-7	TRBD2	TRBV27	NA	TGTGCCAGCAGCCTCTCGCGGGGGGTAAGCGAGCAGTACTTC	CASSLSRGVSEQYF
15	TRBJ2-7	TRBD2	TRBV6-5	few	TGTGCCAGCAGTTACCTAGCGGGAGGCTCCTACGAGCAGTACTTC	CASSYLAGGSYEQYF
14	TRBJ1-1	NA	TRBV18	NA	TGTGCCAGCTCACAAGAAGGACTGATCACTGAAGCTTTCTTT	CASSQEGLITEAFF
17	TRBJ2-4	TRBD2	TRBV6-2/TRBV6-3	NA	TGTGCCAGCAGCCCTCAGGGCGTTACTAGCGGGGGAAACATTCAGTACTTC	CASSPQGVTSGGNIQYF
13	TRBJ2-5	NA	TRBV6-2/TRBV6-3	NA	TGTGCCAGCAGTTACGAGGACTGGGAGACCCAGTACTTC	CASSYEDWETQYF
16	TRBJ2-1	TRBD2	TRBV9	NA	TGTGCCAGCAGCGTAGACCCTAGCGGGAGATCCAATGAGCAGTTCTTC	CASSVDPSGRSNEQFF
16	TRBJ2-1	TRBD2	TRBV10-3	NA	TGTGCCATCAGTCCCACCTCCGGGACTAATTGGGATGAGCAGTTCTTC	CAISPTSGTNWDEQFF
14	TRBJ2-2	NA	TRBV7-3	NA	TGTGCCAGCAGCCCAGATCCGAACACCGGGGAGCTGTTTTTT	CASSPDPNTGELFF
14	TRBJ1-5	NA	TRBV7-8	NA	TGTGCCAGCAGCTTAGCAGGGAGTTATCAGCCCCAGCATTTT	CASSLAGSYQPQHF
18	TRBJ2-5	TRBD2	TRBV5-1	few	TGCGCCAGCAGCTTGGTAGCGACTAGCGGGAGGGCCGGAAAGACCCAGTACTTC	CASSLVATSGRAGKTQYF
11	TRBJ1-2	NA	TRBV12-3/TRBV12-4	few	TGTGCCATCCGGACTTTAAGAGGCTACACCTTC	CAIRTLRGYTF
15	TRBJ1-1	NA	TRBV19	NA	TGTGCCAGTAGAGGGTCGGACAATTTGAACACTGAAGCTTTCTTT	CASRGSDNLNTEAFF
17	TRBJ1-5	TRBD1	TRBV10-2	NA	TGCGCCAGCAGTGAGTCGATCGGGACAGGGAACAATCAGCCCCAGCATTTT	CASSESIGTGNNQPQHF